This T cell receptor (beta chain) was recovered during a study of a mutant IDH1 vaccine in newly diagnosed glioma. Across the study: Patients had received radiotherapy, temozolomide, or both previously, most receiving both.

Here immunoSEQ multiplex PCR was the method, and the copy in TCRdb shows in-frame clones only, minus some. This table has 45,000 to 60,000 clones, about 80% appearing once. Time point specified: baseline, week 1 (first vaccination visit). Treatment reported: pre-vaccination baseline after standard-of-care therapy. Donors had new IDH1-mutant astrocytomas of WHO grade 3 or 4 (ATRX-lost). Concerning this clone itself: At one boundary the junction diverges from the germline segment, which might be a read error.

Germline CDR1 reads SSHAT; CDR2 reads FNYEAQ (reference sequence). The CDR3 contains 14 residues. The chain employs TRBV7-7 and TRBJ2-5, with 8 bases identical to TRBD2. The TCR originated in a woman in her 40s with glioma. The specimen was PBMCs, collected from a glioma patient treated with radiotherapy, temozolomide or both. CDR3: CASSPRGGGETQYF. CDR3 nucleotide sequence: TGTGCTAGCAGCCCCCGGGGGGGTGGAGAGACCCAGTACTTC.